A single sample is the source of the 4 T cell receptor beta chains below, sequenced in a study of shared clonotypes between healthy human individuals. TCRdb keeps only in-frame clones here, not all; method: immunoSEQ multiplex PCR. The table has roughly 1,500,000 clones, under 99% seen once. What was sequenced was naive CD4+ T cells sorted from blood. Subset in this sample: CD45RA+ positively selected. These receptors came from a man aged 25-40 years in good health.

V is TRBV18 and J is TRBJ1-2; 8 bases map to TRBD1. The CDR3 has 17 residues. Losses at the gene ends were 3 bases for V and 5 bases for J; bases not matched to a gene: 14. Looked up from germline, CDR1 is KGHSH and CDR2 is LQKENI. CDR3 protein: CASSPDRAKSTGYGYTF. CDR3 nucleotides: TGTGCCAGCTCACCGGACAGGGCAAAGTCTACAGGGTATGGCTACACCTTC.

This chain connects TRBV5-1 to TRBJ1-4; D uncertain. The V end lost 4 bases, the J end lost 0 bases, and 10 bases lay between the germline ends. CDR1 SGHRS and CDR2 YFSETQ come from the germline V gene. CDR3 length: 15 residues. The CDR3 DNA is TGCGCCAGCAGCGAGCGGGGTGCAACTAATGAAAAACTGTTTTTT. Translating gives CASSERGATNEKLFF.

The gene calls are TRBV5-4 and TRBJ1-1; D might be TRBD1 (5 bases). Trimming removed 2 bases at V and 6 bases at J, with 14 bases between. This CDR3 has 14 residues. In germline, CDR1 is SGHNT, CDR2 YYREEE (reference sequence). The CDR3 protein is CASSFGTQGAEAFF. The CDR3 DNA follows: TGTGCCAGCAGCTTCGGGACTCAAGGGGCTGAAGCTTTCTTT.

The CDR3: CASSLGQGTNTGELFF. CDR3 DNA sequence: TGTGCCAGCAGCTTGGGACAGGGTACGAACACCGGGGAGCTGTTTTTT. This rearrangement joins TRBV7-8 to TRBJ2-2, with TRBD1 identical over 9 bases. V was clipped by 3 bases and J by 0 bases; unmatched bases: 2. The CDR3 has 16 residues. Per germline, CDR1 SGHVS and CDR2 FQNEAQ.